This entry lists 23 T cell receptor beta chains sequenced from one sample in a study of T cells in Graves' hyperthyroidism and ophthalmopathy. Amplification of TCR beta CDR3 regions used RNA as the template. A first-round RT-PCR of the TCR CDR3 used the HTBI primer set. TCRdb independently ran MiXCR on the multiplex PCR reads; one entry per CDR3 protein. Of nearly 250,000 distinct CDR3 sequences listed, approximately 16% are singletons. Material for sequencing was blood. Every receptor here comes from a woman aged 18-29 years with Graves' ophthalmopathy.

This clonotype was counted ten times or more. This chain links TRBV12-3 or TRBV12-4 with TRBJ1-2; D not certain. The CDR3 consists of 13 residues. Trimming cost V 3 bases and J 5 bases, with 10 bases left between them. The CDR3 spells CASSFSRDYGYTF. The CDR3, as DNA: TGTGCCAGCAGTTTCAGTCGTGATTATGGCTACACCTTC.

This clonotype came up many times. The rearrangement joins TRBV6-2 or TRBV6-3 to TRBJ2-1; 14 bases fit TRBD2. The CDR3 loop spans 17 amino acids. CDR1 is MNHEY and CDR2 is SVGEGT in the germline V gene. V lost 1 base to trimming and J lost 5 bases; unmatched junction nucleotides: 4. The CDR3 region is CASSYLGTSGSNNEQFF. CDR3 DNA: TGTGCCAGCAGTTACTTAGGGACTAGCGGGAGCAACAATGAGCAGTTCTTC.

Ten or more counts support this clonotype. J is TRBJ2-1 and V is TRBV4-3; 7 nucleotides agree with TRBD2. The CDR3 has 15 amino acids. V shed 2 bases and J 3 bases; nucleotides not matched to a gene: 4. Germline V lookup: CDR1 LGHNA, CDR2 YSLEER. The CDR3 protein is CASSQRLADYNEQFF. For the CDR3, the DNA is TGCGCCAGCAGCCAAAGGCTAGCGGACTACAATGAGCAGTTCTTC.

This clonotype occurred many times. This chain uses TRBV9 with TRBJ2-5; 12 nucleotides line up with TRBD2. In germline, CDR1 is SGDLS, CDR2 YYNGEE. V lost 3 bases, J lost 3 bases, and 6 bases stayed unmatched. The CDR3 sequence is 16 residues long. DNA for the CDR3: TGTGCCAGCAGCGACAGACTAGCGGGAGTAGAAGAGACCCAGTACTTC. It yields the protein CASSDRLAGVEETQYF.

In this sample, this clonotype turned up many times. This chain connects TRBV11-3 to TRBJ2-3; D not certain. This CDR3 comprises 13 residues. V lost 5 bases and J 2 bases, leaving 8 bases between the germline ends. Germline loops: CDR1 SGHNT, CDR2 YENEEA. CDR3 loop: CASSGLITDTQYF. The CDR3 coding sequence is TGTGCCAGCAGCGGGTTGATCACAGATACGCAGTATTTT.

J is TRBJ2-1 and V is TRBV13; TRBD1 matches at 9 bases. The CDR3 totals 16 residues. Germline CDR1 is PRHDT and CDR2 is FYEKMQ (reference sequence). Unmatched junction bases numbered 11, after V lost 5 bases and J lost 6 bases. DNA for the CDR3: TGTGCCAGCAGCCTCCCCGGGGACAGGGTATTCAATGAGCAGTTCTTC. Translating it yields CASSLPGDRVFNEQFF.

Many counts were recorded for this clonotype. The genes are TRBV15 and TRBJ2-5, with TRBD2 identical over 10 bases. The CDR3 spans 14 residues. Trimming cost V 2 bases and J 5 bases; bases outside gene matches: 2. From germline, CDR1 is LNHNV and CDR2 YYDKDF (reference sequence). CDR3 DNA sequence: TGTGCCACCAGCAGACGGGGACTAGCGGAGACCCAGTACTTC. It translates to CATSRRGLAETQYF.

The table lists this clonotype with many counts. The V gene is TRBV28, the J gene TRBJ1-1; no clear D gene. CDR3 size: 15 residues. V was pared by 6 bases and J by 3 bases, with 17 bases between. The germline V gene encodes CDR1 MDHEN and CDR2 SYDVKM. CDR3 sequence: CASSPRARRYTEAFF. DNA for the CDR3: TGTGCCAGCAGCCCGAGGGCCCGGAGGTACACTGAAGCTTTCTTT.

The J gene is TRBJ2-2, the V gene TRBV3-1, with TRBD1 identical over 11 bases. Germline-derived CDR1 and CDR2 are LGHDT and YNNKEL (reference sequence). CDR3 length: 15 residues. V shed 1 base, J shed 7 bases, and the junction held 2 bases outside the gene matches. The CDR3 coding sequence is TGTGCCAGCAGCCAAGGGACAGGGGGCATCGGGGAGCTGTTTTTT. Translation gives CASSQGTGGIGELFF.

This clonotype was recorded many times. The chain recombines TRBV27 with TRBJ2-7; 13 nucleotides agree with TRBD2. V lost 0 bases and J lost 1; bases outside the gene matches: 3. CDR3 size: 17 residues. Germline-derived CDR1 and CDR2 are MNHEY and SMNVEV (reference sequence). The CDR3 region has the DNA TGTGCCAGCAGTTTATCATGGACTAGCGGGGGATCCTACGAGCAGTACTTC. It is translated as CASSLSWTSGGSYEQYF.

There are a few counts of this clonotype. Being one base from a much bigger clone, this may be a read error. The rearrangement uses TRBV30 and TRBJ2-1; 9 bases fit TRBD2. CDR1 and CDR2 from the germline V gene are GTSNPN and SVGIG (reference sequence). Trimming at V came to 3 bases and at J to 8 bases, leaving 11 bases not matched to a gene. The CDR3 is 15 residues long. CDR3 amino acids: CAWSLYSGSTYEQFF. CDR3 nucleotide sequence: TGTGCCTGGAGCTTGTATAGCGGGAGTACCTATGAGCAGTTCTTC. The whole variable domain, filled in from reference TRBV30 and TRBJ2-1, reads SQTIHQWPATLVQPVGSPLSLECTVEGTSNPNLYWYRQAAGRGLQLLFYSVGIGQISSEVPQNLSASRPQDRQFILSSKKLLLSDSGFYLCAWSLYSGSTYEQFFGPGTRLTVL.

The sample holds many counts of this clonotype. The chain is built from TRBV2 and TRBJ1-5, with a tentative D call TRBD1 (6 bases). This CDR3 comprises 14 residues. Germline CDR1 SNHLY, CDR2 FYNNEI. V lost 5 bases and J 6 bases, leaving 14 bases between the germline ends. The CDR3 loop is CASSLPGAGQPQHF. The CDR3 DNA is TGTGCCAGCAGTCTACCGGGGGCGGGTCAGCCCCAGCATTTT.

This clonotype was seen at least ten times. CDR3: CSAGGGQSYGYTF. The CDR3, as DNA: TGCAGTGCTGGGGGGGGACAGTCCTATGGCTACACCTTC. This sequence joins TRBV20-1 and TRBJ1-2; 7 bases line up with TRBD1. CDR1 and CDR2 (germline): DFQATT, SNEGSKA (reference sequence). The CDR3 consists of 13 residues. Trimming removed 5 bases from V and 4 bases from J; junction bases left unmatched: 7.

Ten or more counts support this clonotype. This chain connects TRBV6-2 or TRBV6-3 to TRBJ2-2; D gene uncertain. Germline V CDR1 and CDR2: MNHEY, SVGEGT. This CDR3 is 16 amino acids long. V was trimmed by 7 bases and J by 4 bases, leaving 19 bases between them. CDR3 in amino acids: CASTPLRLGSTGELFF. The CDR3, as DNA: TGTGCCAGCACCCCTTTGAGGCTGGGTAGCACCGGGGAGCTGTTTTTT.

This clonotype was seen at least ten times. This chain connects TRBV5-8 to TRBJ1-1; no reliable D call. The ends were cut back, 6 bases at V and 2 bases at J, with 14 bases in the middle. The V gene's germline CDR1 is SGHTS and CDR2 YDEGEE. The CDR3 contains 14 residues. The CDR3 DNA reads TGTGCCAGCACCCCGGACGGCGTAAACACTGAAGCTTTCTTT. It translates to CASTPDGVNTEAFF.

This clonotype was counted at least ten times. The chain uses TRBV6-7 and TRBJ2-1, with 9 nucleotides matching TRBD2. TRBV6-7 carries the ORF label, with uncertain function. The CDR3 extends over 19 amino acids. Trimming cost V 0 bases and J 0 bases; bases outside gene matches: 9. Written as DNA, the CDR3 is TGTGCCAGCAGTTACTCGTTAACTAGCGGGTTAAGCTCCTACAATGAGCAGTTCTTC. This gives the protein CASSYSLTSGLSSYNEQFF.

This clonotype was picked up many times. The rearrangement joins TRBV20-1 to TRBJ1-2; perhaps TRBD1 as D (6 bases). CDR3 length: 12 residues. The V end was cut by 2 bases, the J end by 6 bases, with 10 bases between. Germline V CDR1 and CDR2: DFQATT, SNEGSKA (reference sequence). The CDR3 DNA is TGCAGTGCTAGACAGGGGATCAATGGCTACACCTTC. This gives the protein CSARQGINGYTF.

This clonotype has a single count. J is TRBJ2-7 and V is TRBV20-1; D may be TRBD2 (6 bases). The germline CDR1 and CDR2 sequences are DFQATT and SNEGSKA (reference sequence). The CDR3 extends over 15 amino acids. Trimming pared 5 bases from V and 2 bases from J, leaving 19 bases between. CDR3 sequence: CSAPDAWTNPYEQYF. As DNA, the CDR3 is TGCAGTGCTCCAGATGCCTGGACTAACCCCTACGAGCAGTACTTC.

This clonotype was picked up many times. V gene TRBV7-9 combines with J gene TRBJ1-1; 7 bases are shared with TRBD1. The CDR3 runs 14 residues. The junction had 5 bases not matched to a gene; V was cut back by 5 bases and J by 2 bases. Per germline, CDR1 SEHNR and CDR2 FQNEAQ (reference sequence). The CDR3 DNA sequence: TGTGCCAGCAGCGACGGGACAGCCAACACTGAAGCTTTCTTT. Translation gives CASSDGTANTEAFF.

This clonotype was seen a single time. The rearrangement links TRBV4-1 to TRBJ2-2, with 8 bases matching TRBD2. Per germline, CDR1 MGHRA and CDR2 YSYEKL. With V trimmed by 6 bases and J by 0 bases, 9 bases remained unmatched. CDR3 size: 17 residues. CDR3 DNA sequence: TGCGCCAGCAGGGCAGGTGGGCGGGGGGCGAACACCGGGGAGCTGTTTTTT. Protein sequence: CASRAGGRGANTGELFF.

The rearrangement links TRBV2 to TRBJ1-1, with TRBD1 matching 7 bases. This CDR3 has 16 residues. Germline trimming cut 5 bases from V and 4 bases from J; bases unmatched to any gene: 13. Germline V lookup: CDR1 SNHLY, CDR2 FYNNEI. The CDR3 spells CASSTLTDRAGTEAFF. In DNA, the CDR3 is TGTGCCAGCAGTACCCTTACCGACAGGGCGGGCACTGAAGCTTTCTTT.

This sequence joins TRBV3-1 and TRBJ2-1; maybe TRBD1 (5 bases). With 1 base removed from V and 0 bases from J, the gap between germline ends came to 13 bases. CDR3 length: 17 residues. The germline gives CDR1 LGHDT, CDR2 YNNKEL (reference sequence). CDR3: CASSQVQGGSSYNEQFF. The CDR3 bases are TGTGCCAGCAGCCAAGTCCAGGGCGGTAGCTCCTACAATGAGCAGTTCTTC.

This clonotype showed up just a few times. The V and J genes are TRBV6-4 and TRBJ1-3, with TRBD1 matching 7 bases. The V segment lost 10 bases and the J segment 4 bases; nucleotides outside the gene matches: 7. Germline V gene data show CDR1 as MRHNA and CDR2 as SNTAGT. The CDR3 has 13 residues. The CDR3 DNA is TGTGCCACTCCGACAGGGCCCGGAAACACCATATATTTT. Encoded protein: CATPTGPGNTIYF.